The next 9 T cell receptor beta chains were all read from a single sample in a study of T cells after somatic rescue of genetic block. Profiling relied on immunoSEQ multiplex PCR, and the TCRdb table lists in-frame clones only, not all of them. The sample consists of 65,000 to 70,000 clones, just over 90% of them appearing once. Sequences were obtained from peripheral blood mononuclear cells (PBMCs). These receptors were collected from a man aged 35-49 years.

The chain has TRBV7-9 and TRBJ2-7; perhaps TRBD1 as D (6 bases). Germline CDR1 and CDR2: SEHNR and FQNEAQ (reference sequence). The CDR3 covers 13 residues. The ends were cut back, 5 bases at V and 5 bases at J, with 13 bases in the middle. The CDR3 loop is CASSLHRDHEQYF. For the CDR3, the DNA is TGTGCCAGCAGCCTCCACAGGGACCACGAGCAGTACTTC.

The chain has TRBV4-1 and TRBJ2-5; TRBD1 aligns across 7 bases. Germline trimming cut 3 bases from V and 5 bases from J; bases unmatched to any gene: 9. Germline-derived CDR1 and CDR2 are MGHRA and YSYEKL. CDR3 size: 15 residues. CDR3 region: CASSQGLDRDETQYF. In nucleotides, the CDR3 is TGCGCCAGCAGCCAGGGGCTCGACAGGGACGAGACCCAGTACTTC.

This clone was picked up a small number of times. The chain uses TRBV7-9 and TRBJ1-6, with D possibly matching TRBD1 (5 bases). Germline lookup yields CDR1 SEHNR and CDR2 FQNEAQ (reference sequence). The CDR3 contains 13 residues. Trimming left V 5 bases short and J 7 bases short, with 9 bases between. The CDR3 here is CASSGEGNSPLHF. The CDR3 DNA is TGTGCCAGCAGCGGAGAGGGGAATTCACCCCTCCACTTT.

This clone was observed a single time. The V gene is TRBV7-9, the J gene TRBJ1-4; a weak D match, TRBD1 (6 bases). Germline CDR1 reads SEHNR; CDR2 reads FQNEAQ (reference sequence). This CDR3 has 12 amino acids. V was clipped by 5 bases and J by 16 bases, with 17 bases between them. CDR3 residues: CASSAAGQSAFF. Here the CDR3 DNA reads TGTGCCAGCAGCGCGGCCGGACAGAGTGCGTTTTTT.

Written as DNA, the CDR3 is TGTGCCAGCTCATTCTCGACAGGGGGCAATGAAAAACTGTTTTTT. This codes for CASSFSTGGNEKLFF. This chain connects TRBV18 to TRBJ1-4; the match to TRBD1 covers 10 bases. V was pared by 5 bases and J by 5 bases, with 5 bases of the junction left unmatched. The CDR3 spans 15 residues. Germline CDR1 and CDR2: KGHSH and LQKENI. Drawing the rest from reference TRBV18 and TRBJ1-4, the complete variable domain is NAGVMQNPRHLVRRRGQEARLRCSPMKGHSHVYWYRQLPEEGLKFMVYLQKENIIDESGMPKERFSAEFPKEGPSILRIQQVVRGDSAAYFCASSFSTGGNEKLFFGSGTQLSVL.

The V gene is TRBV7-2, the J gene TRBJ2-4; no reliable D call. V was pared by 1 base and J by 0 bases, with 4 bases between. The CDR3 is made up of 14 amino acids. Per germline, CDR1 SGHTA and CDR2 FQGNSA. CDR3 in DNA: TGTGCCAGCAGCTTAGTCACAGCCAAAAACATTCAGTACTTC. It is translated as CASSLVTAKNIQYF.

The chain is built from TRBV2 and TRBJ2-2; 10 bases match TRBD1. The CDR3 loop spans 15 amino acids. CDR1 and CDR2 from the germline V gene are SNHLY and FYNNEI. V dropped 5 bases and J dropped 3; count of bases not matched to a gene: 3. The CDR3 region has the DNA TGTGCCAGCAGTTACGACAGGGGGCACACCGGGGAGCTGTTTTTT. Translation: CASSYDRGHTGELFF.

The CDR3 sequence: CASSVAPAGGGPDTQYF. For the CDR3, the DNA is TGTGCCAGCAGCGTAGCCCCCGCAGGGGGCGGCCCAGATACGCAGTATTTT. The gene calls are TRBV9 and TRBJ2-3; 8 positions agree with TRBD1. The CDR3 covers 17 residues. Germline lookup yields CDR1 SGDLS and CDR2 YYNGEE. The J segment lost 4 bases and the V segment lost 0 bases, leaving 10 bases of the junction unmatched.

V gene TRBV6-5 combines with J gene TRBJ1-5, with 8 bases fitting TRBD1. V shed 6 bases, J shed 2 bases, and the junction held 6 bases outside the gene matches. Looked up from germline, CDR1 is MNHEY and CDR2 is SVGAGI. The CDR3 length is 15 residues. Here the CDR3 DNA reads TGTGCCAGCAGACCCGACAGGGGTCGCAATCAGCCCCAGCATTTT. Translated, it gives CASRPDRGRNQPQHF.